The 24 T cell receptor beta chains presented below share a single source sample, sequenced in a study of lymphopenia after photon versus proton radiotherapy. The data were produced by immunoSEQ multiplex PCR, yet TCRdb's version contains in-frame clones alone and is incomplete. This sample carries approximately 71,000 clones, more than 75% of them seen once, and the ten largest clones take about 3%. The material sequenced was peripheral blood, taken from a patient treated with photon-based radiotherapy. These receptors were collected from a woman aged 70-85 years with pancreatic cancer.

This chain links TRBV7-6 with TRBJ2-3, with D hard to call. Trimming removed 4 bases at V and 5 bases at J, with 16 bases between. The CDR3 runs 15 residues. Germline values: CDR1 SGHVS, CDR2 FNYEAQ. The DNA of the CDR3 is TGTGCCAGCAGCTCCTCCCTCCTCCGCGAAGATACGCAGTATTTT. This gives the protein CASSSSLLREDTQYF.

The chain couples TRBV19 to TRBJ2-2; D uncertain. The CDR3 length is 14 residues. Trimming pared 10 bases from V and 8 bases from J, leaving 20 bases between. Germline lookup yields CDR1 LNHDA and CDR2 SQIVND (reference sequence). As DNA, the CDR3 is TGTGCCACCCACCCCCCTCACCTTAGGGGGGAGCTGTTTTTT. This sequence encodes CATHPPHLRGELFF.

This clone was recorded once. This sequence joins TRBV19 and TRBJ2-2; the match to TRBD2 covers 8 bases. Germline trimming cut 7 bases from V and 6 bases from J; bases unmatched to any gene: 13. This CDR3 contains 16 residues. CDR1 and CDR2 from the germline V gene are LNHDA and SQIVND (reference sequence). In DNA form, the CDR3 reads TGTGCCAGTACCGCCGGCGGGACTAGGGTAGCCGGGGAGCTGTTTTTT. It translates to CASTAGGTRVAGELFF.

With respect to this clone: In this CDR3 the conserved last residue, phenylalanine or tryptophan, is missing, so a read error is likely. It is unclear where the CDR3 begins or ends on the DNA, so no DNA is shown, and the CDR3 is as TCRdb lists it. The V call is TRBV5-3, the J call TRBJ1-2; whether TRBD1, the table's D call, matches the DNA was not checked. TRBV5-3 is an ORF; its function is uncertain. From its first to its last residue, the CDR3 has 11 amino acids. The CDR3 sequence: CARSLGGTGAA.

This clone has a handful of counts. V and J are TRBV7-2 and TRBJ2-5; 9 nucleotides match TRBD1. Germline lookup yields CDR1 SGHTA and CDR2 FQGNSA. The V gene end was trimmed by 5 bases and the J gene end by 6 bases; junction bases not matched to a gene: 4. This CDR3 region has 13 residues. CDR3 coding DNA: TGTGCCAGCAGCCTAACAGGGGGCAAGACCCAGTACTTC. This codes for CASSLTGGKTQYF. Full variable domain (rest looked up from reference TRBV7-2 and TRBJ2-5): GAGVSQSPSNKVTEKGKDVELRCDPISGHTALYWYRQSLGQGLEFLIYFQGNSAPDKSGLPSDRFSAERTGGSVSTLTIQRTQQEDSAVYLCASSLTGGKTQYFGPGTRLLVL.

This chain connects TRBV5-6 to TRBJ2-7; D unresolved. The CDR3 has 15 amino acids. The germline CDR1 and CDR2 sequences are SGHDT and YYEEEE. The V gene lost 5 bases and the J gene lost 0 bases, with 15 bases spanning the gap. This CDR3 reads CASRSPGRSSYEQYF. Written as DNA, the CDR3 is TGTGCCAGCAGGTCTCCCGGGCGATCCTCCTACGAGCAGTACTTC.

This chain joins TRBV2 and TRBJ2-7, with 8 bases that match TRBD2. Germline CDR1 and CDR2: SNHLY and FYNNEI. J gave up 7 bases and V 6 bases, and 8 bases lay outside the gene matches. This CDR3 spans 13 amino acids. This CDR3 reads CASSGRAVGEQYF. The CDR3 bases are TGTGCCAGCAGCGGGAGGGCGGTGGGGGAGCAGTACTTC.

The chain has TRBV10-3 and TRBJ2-7; 7 bases fit TRBD1. This CDR3 has 13 residues. J gave up 3 bases and V 10 bases, and 9 bases lay outside the gene matches. Germline V gene lookup returns CDR1 ENHRY and CDR2 SYGVKD. Here the CDR3 reads CANNRGPGYEQYF. DNA for the CDR3: TGTGCCAACAACAGGGGCCCGGGCTACGAGCAGTACTTC.

The genes are TRBV5-1 and TRBJ2-1; the match to TRBD2 covers 7 bases. Unmatched junction bases numbered 5, after V lost 2 bases and J lost 3 bases. Germline values: CDR1 SGHRS, CDR2 YFSETQ. This CDR3 region has 15 residues. CDR3 loop: CASSFSGPDYNEQFF. CDR3 DNA: TGCGCCAGCAGCTTTAGCGGGCCTGACTACAATGAGCAGTTCTTC.

This chain connects TRBV27 to TRBJ2-5, with D possibly matching TRBD1 (6 bases). The germline V gene has CDR1 MNHEY and CDR2 SMNVEV (reference sequence). The V end lost 5 bases, the J end lost 5 bases, and 12 bases lay between the germline ends. This CDR3 is built from 13 residues. CDR3 loop: CASSARDTETQYF. CDR3 sequence (DNA): TGTGCCAGCAGTGCCAGGGACACTGAGACCCAGTACTTC.

V gene TRBV19 combines with J gene TRBJ1-1; possibly TRBD1 for D (5 bases). Germline assignment: CDR1 LNHDA and CDR2 SQIVND (reference sequence). Deletions cut 6 bases from V and 4 bases from J, with 18 bases between. The CDR3 is 15 amino acids. DNA of the CDR3: TGTGCCAGTAGGGAGAGAAGGGGTTCCGGCACTGAAGCTTTCTTT. Amino acid sequence: CASRERRGSGTEAFF.

This sequence joins TRBV13 and TRBJ2-7; 10 nucleotides align to TRBD2. V shed 3 bases, J shed 0 bases, and the junction held 5 bases outside the gene matches. CDR1 PRHDT and CDR2 FYEKMQ come from the germline V gene (reference sequence). CDR3 length equals 16 residues. The CDR3 sequence: CASSLGGLADSYEQYF. The DNA of the CDR3 is TGTGCCAGCAGCTTGGGTGGACTAGCGGACTCCTACGAGCAGTACTTC.

The J gene is TRBJ1-4, the V gene TRBV2; weak D call: TRBD1 (5 bases). This CDR3 is built from 14 residues. With 7 bases removed from V and 2 bases from J, the gap between germline ends came to 11 bases. The V gene's germline CDR1 is SNHLY and CDR2 FYNNEI. The CDR3: CASKGFVTNEKLFF. Here the CDR3 DNA reads TGTGCCAGCAAGGGGTTTGTCACTAATGAAAAACTGTTTTTT.

This chain connects TRBV6-1 to TRBJ2-1; D is uncertain. Trimming pared 5 bases from V and 6 bases from J, leaving 5 bases between. The CDR3 length is 11 residues. CDR1 is MNHNS and CDR2 is SASEGT in the germline V gene. CDR3 in DNA: TGTGCCAGCAGTTATTTCAATGAGCAGTTCTTC. Its protein is CASSYFNEQFF.

In its sample, this clone was seen once. This chain connects TRBV19 to TRBJ1-2; D ambiguous. The V gene's germline CDR1 is LNHDA and CDR2 SQIVND (reference sequence). The CDR3 loop spans 15 amino acids. With 5 bases removed from V and 9 bases from J, the gap between germline ends came to 22 bases. CDR3 coding DNA: TGTGCCAGTAGTCCTCTTCAGGAGGGTCACAAGCGCTACACCTTC. This sequence encodes CASSPLQEGHKRYTF.

The chain recombines TRBV28 with TRBJ2-3; no reliable D call. This CDR3 has 12 amino acids. CDR1 is MDHEN and CDR2 is SYDVKM in the germline V gene. With 4 bases removed from V and 4 bases from J, the gap between germline ends came to 6 bases. The CDR3 loop is CASSSVSDTQYF. The CDR3 region has the DNA TGTGCCAGCAGTTCGGTTTCAGATACGCAGTATTTT.

This clone was detected once. The V gene is TRBV14, the J gene TRBJ2-7; the match to TRBD2 covers 8 bases. Germline CDR1 is SGHDN and CDR2 is FVKESK. The CDR3 sequence is 14 residues long. The junction had 3 bases not matched to a gene; V was cut back by 1 base and J by 4 bases. The CDR3: CASSQAGGPYEQYF. DNA for the CDR3: TGTGCCAGCAGCCAAGCGGGAGGGCCTTACGAGCAGTACTTC.

For this clone: The germline gene is not matched at one end of the junction; a read error may be the cause. V gene TRBV7-7 combines with J gene TRBJ2-7, with D perhaps TRBD1 (6 bases). Germline loops: CDR1 SSHAT, CDR2 FNYEAQ (reference sequence). This CDR3 region has 13 residues. CDR3 amino acids: CASSLNRANEQYF. CDR3 DNA: TGTGCTAGCAGCTTAAACAGGGCCAACGAGCAGTACTTC.

The rearrangement uses TRBV4-3 and TRBJ2-3; weak D call: TRBD2 (5 bases). The germline CDR1 and CDR2 sequences are LGHNA and YSLEER. The CDR3 runs 17 residues. V shed 1 base and J shed 1 base, with 15 bases lying between them. CDR3 nucleotides: TGCGCCAGCAGCCAAGGAATTCTAGCTTCCGGCACAGATACGCAGTATTTT. Translated: CASSQGILASGTDTQYF.

The CDR3 loop is CASSHKTQGGRNYEQYF. The CDR3, as DNA: TGTGCCAGCTCACACAAGACCCAAGGGGGTCGGAACTACGAGCAGTACTTC. This chain links TRBV18 with TRBJ2-7; weak D call: TRBD1 (6 bases). The CDR3 extends over 17 amino acids. From germline, CDR1 is KGHSH and CDR2 LQKENI. Trimming shortened V by 4 bases and J by 3 bases, and 22 bases separated the two germline ends.

J is TRBJ2-3 and V is TRBV6-1, with 9 positions matching TRBD1. Losses at the gene ends were 2 bases for V and 0 bases for J; bases not matched to a gene: 15. This CDR3 has 20 residues. Germline V lookup: CDR1 MNHNS, CDR2 SASEGT. The CDR3 here is CASSETLGDRAPHSTDTQYF. DNA for the CDR3: TGTGCCAGCAGTGAAACTCTAGGGGACAGGGCCCCCCATAGCACAGATACGCAGTATTTT.

The chain combines TRBV28 with TRBJ2-5; 7 positions match TRBD1. CDR1 and CDR2 (germline): MDHEN, SYDVKM. The trim removed 5 bases at V and 3 bases at J, leaving 6 bases unmatched. The CDR3 covers 14 residues. CDR3 region: CASSPFQGEETQYF. CDR3 nucleotides: TGTGCCAGCAGTCCATTTCAGGGGGAAGAGACCCAGTACTTC.

The V call is TRBV2, the J call TRBJ2-3; 8 bases align to TRBD1. The CDR3 runs to 15 residues. Germline loops: CDR1 SNHLY, CDR2 FYNNEI. V was clipped by 4 bases and J by 6 bases; unmatched bases: 9. CDR3 nucleotides: TGTGCCAGCAGTGGCGGGACAGGCAGGAGGGATACGCAGTATTTT. It specifies CASSGGTGRRDTQYF.

V is TRBV30 and J is TRBJ2-3, with TRBD2 identical over 9 bases. From germline, CDR1 is GTSNPN and CDR2 SVGIG (reference sequence). The CDR3 extends over 15 amino acids. V was pared by 4 bases and J by 4 bases, with 9 bases of the junction left unmatched. This CDR3 is CAWKTPSGISDTQYF. For the CDR3, the DNA is TGTGCCTGGAAAACGCCTAGCGGGATATCAGATACGCAGTATTTT.